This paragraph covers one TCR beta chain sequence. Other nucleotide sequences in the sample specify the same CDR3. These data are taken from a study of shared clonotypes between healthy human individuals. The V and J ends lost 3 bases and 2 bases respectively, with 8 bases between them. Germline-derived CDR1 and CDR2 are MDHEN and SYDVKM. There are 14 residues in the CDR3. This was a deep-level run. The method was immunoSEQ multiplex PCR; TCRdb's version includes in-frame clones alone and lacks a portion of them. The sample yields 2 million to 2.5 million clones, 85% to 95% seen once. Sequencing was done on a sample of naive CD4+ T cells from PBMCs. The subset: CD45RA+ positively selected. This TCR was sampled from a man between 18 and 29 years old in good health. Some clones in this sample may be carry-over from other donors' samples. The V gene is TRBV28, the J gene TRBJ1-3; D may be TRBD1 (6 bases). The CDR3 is CASSLWGPGNTIYF. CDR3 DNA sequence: TGTGCCAGCAGTTTGTGGGGGCCTGGAAACACCATATATTTT.